The entry below gives a single TCR beta chain sequence along with its context. Its cognate antigen is unknown. This sample is drawn from a study of CD8 T cells in Susac syndrome. Findings and caveats of the study: The authors acknowledged that their TCR sequencing and HLA analysis involved a relatively small number of individuals.

Through negative isolation, CD4+ and CD8+ T cells were obtained, while TEMRA cells were enriched using FACS. An input of about 0.5 to 1 ug of RNA was subjected to reverse transcription using random hexamers. The immunoSEQ assay covered 54 Vbeta and 13 Jbeta segments for CDR3. TCRdb re-analysed the immunoSEQ multiplex PCR reads in MiXCR, keeping a single row per CDR3 protein. Among roughly 150,000 distinct CDR3 sequences listed, 90% to 95% were seen once. The source of this sequence is a human donor in good health. Source material: CD4+ T cells from PBMCs.

CDR3: CATSREASGGSSYEQYF. CDR3 nucleotide sequence: TGTGCCACCAGCAGAGAGGCTAGCGGGGGGAGTTCTTACGAGCAGTACTTC. This chain connects TRBV15 to TRBJ2-7, with TRBD2 matching over 11 bases. Losses at the gene ends were 0 bases for V and 4 bases for J; bases not matched to a gene: 8. The CDR3 loop spans 17 amino acids. Germline V gene lookup returns CDR1 LNHNV and CDR2 YYDKDF (reference sequence).